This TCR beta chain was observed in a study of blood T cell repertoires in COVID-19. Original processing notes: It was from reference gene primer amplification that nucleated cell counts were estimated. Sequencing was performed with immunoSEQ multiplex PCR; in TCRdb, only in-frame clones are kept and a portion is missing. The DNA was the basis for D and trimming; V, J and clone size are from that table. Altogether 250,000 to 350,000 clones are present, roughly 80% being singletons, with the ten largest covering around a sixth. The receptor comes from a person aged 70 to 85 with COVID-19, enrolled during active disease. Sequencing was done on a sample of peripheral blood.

The CDR3 region has the DNA TGTGCCAGCAGCTTAACAGGGGGCGTTGTTTTCCGTCAGCCCCAGCATTTT. This gives the protein CASSLTGGVVFRQPQHF. This chain joins TRBV7-2 and TRBJ1-5; the match to TRBD1 covers 9 bases. With 2 bases clipped from V and 6 bases from J, the junction kept 11 bases outside the gene matches. The CDR3 sequence is 17 residues long. CDR1 is SGHTA, CDR2 FQGNSA, per germline.